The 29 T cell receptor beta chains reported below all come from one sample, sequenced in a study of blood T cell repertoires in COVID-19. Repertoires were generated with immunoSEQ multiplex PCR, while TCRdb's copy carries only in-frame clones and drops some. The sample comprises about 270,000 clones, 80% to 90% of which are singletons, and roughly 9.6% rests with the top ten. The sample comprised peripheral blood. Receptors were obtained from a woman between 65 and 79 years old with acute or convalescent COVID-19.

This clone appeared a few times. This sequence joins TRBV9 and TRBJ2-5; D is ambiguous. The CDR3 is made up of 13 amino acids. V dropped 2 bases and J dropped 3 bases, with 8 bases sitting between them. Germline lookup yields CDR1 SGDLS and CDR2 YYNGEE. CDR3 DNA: TGTGCCAGCAGCGTTGGAGTCAAAGAGACCCAGTACTTC. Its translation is CASSVGVKETQYF.

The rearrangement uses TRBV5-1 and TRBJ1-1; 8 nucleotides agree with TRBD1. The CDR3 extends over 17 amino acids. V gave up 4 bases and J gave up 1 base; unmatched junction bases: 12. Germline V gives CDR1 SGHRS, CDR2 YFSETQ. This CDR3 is CASSMRQGRGRNTEAFF. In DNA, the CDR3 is TGCGCCAGCAGCATGCGACAGGGGCGCGGGAGGAACACTGAAGCTTTCTTT.

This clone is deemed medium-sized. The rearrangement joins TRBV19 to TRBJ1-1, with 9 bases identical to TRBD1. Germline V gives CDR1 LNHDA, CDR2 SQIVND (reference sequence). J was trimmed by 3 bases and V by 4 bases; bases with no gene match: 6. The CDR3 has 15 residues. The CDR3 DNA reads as TGTGCCAGTAGTACCCAGGGGACAGGGTACACTGAAGCTTTCTTT. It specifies CASSTQGTGYTEAFF.

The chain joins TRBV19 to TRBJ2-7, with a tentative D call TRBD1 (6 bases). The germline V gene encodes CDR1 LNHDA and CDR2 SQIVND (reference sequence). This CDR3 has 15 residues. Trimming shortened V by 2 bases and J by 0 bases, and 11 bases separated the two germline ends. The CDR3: CASSIPGGGSYEQYF. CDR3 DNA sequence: TGTGCCAGTAGTATACCTGGGGGCGGCTCCTACGAGCAGTACTTC. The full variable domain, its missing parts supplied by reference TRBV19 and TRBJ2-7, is DGGITQSPKYLFRKEGQNVTLSCEQNLNHDAMYWYRQDPGQGLRLIYYSQIVNDFQKGDIAEGYSVSREKKESFPLTVTSAQKNPTAFYLCASSIPGGGSYEQYFGPGTRLTVT.

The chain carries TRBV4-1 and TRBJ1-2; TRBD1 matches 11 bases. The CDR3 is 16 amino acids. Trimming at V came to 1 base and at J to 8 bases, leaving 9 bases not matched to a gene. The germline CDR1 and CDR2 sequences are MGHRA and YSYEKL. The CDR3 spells CASSQVPPGQGVGYTF. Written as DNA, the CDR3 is TGCGCCAGCAGCCAAGTCCCCCCGGGACAGGGGGTCGGCTACACCTTC.

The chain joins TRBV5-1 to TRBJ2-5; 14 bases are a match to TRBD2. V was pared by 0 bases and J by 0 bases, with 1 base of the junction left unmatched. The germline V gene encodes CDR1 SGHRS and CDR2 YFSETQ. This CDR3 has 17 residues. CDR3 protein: CASSLGLAGGYQETQYF. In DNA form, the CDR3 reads TGCGCCAGCAGCTTGGGACTAGCGGGGGGGTACCAAGAGACCCAGTACTTC.

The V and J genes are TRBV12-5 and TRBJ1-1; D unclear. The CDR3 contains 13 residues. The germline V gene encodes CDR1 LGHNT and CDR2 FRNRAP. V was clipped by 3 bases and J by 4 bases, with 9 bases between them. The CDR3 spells CASGLGGSTEAFF. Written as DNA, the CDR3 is TGTGCTAGTGGTTTAGGAGGGAGCACTGAAGCTTTCTTT. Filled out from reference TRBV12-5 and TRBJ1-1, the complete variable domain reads DARVTQTPRHKVTEMGQEVTMRCQPILGHNTVFWYRQTMMQGLELLAYFRNRAPLDDSGMPKDRFSAEMPDATLATLKIQPSEPRDSAVYFCASGLGGSTEAFFGQGTRLTVV.

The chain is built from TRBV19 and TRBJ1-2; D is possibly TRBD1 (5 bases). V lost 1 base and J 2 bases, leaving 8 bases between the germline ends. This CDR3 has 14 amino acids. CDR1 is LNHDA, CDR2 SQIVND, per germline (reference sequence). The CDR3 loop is CASSIGQLNYGYTF. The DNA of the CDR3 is TGTGCCAGTAGTATAGGACAGCTGAACTATGGCTACACCTTC.

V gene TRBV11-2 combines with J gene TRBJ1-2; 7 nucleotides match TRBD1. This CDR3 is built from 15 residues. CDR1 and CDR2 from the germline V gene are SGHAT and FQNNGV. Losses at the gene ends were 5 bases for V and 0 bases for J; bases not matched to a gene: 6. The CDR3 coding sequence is TGTGCCAGCAGCCCCCCAGGGGGAGCTAACTATGGCTACACCTTC. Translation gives CASSPPGGANYGYTF.

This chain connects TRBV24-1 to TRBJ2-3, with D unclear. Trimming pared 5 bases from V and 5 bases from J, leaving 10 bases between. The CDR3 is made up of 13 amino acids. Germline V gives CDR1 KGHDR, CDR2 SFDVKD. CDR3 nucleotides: TGTGCCACCAGTGGCGATACCCTAGATACGCAGTATTTT. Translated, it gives CATSGDTLDTQYF.

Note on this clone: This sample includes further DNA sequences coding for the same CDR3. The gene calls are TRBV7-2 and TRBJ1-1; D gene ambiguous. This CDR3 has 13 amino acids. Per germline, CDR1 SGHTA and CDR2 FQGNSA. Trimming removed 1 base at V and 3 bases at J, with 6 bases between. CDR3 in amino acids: CASSLVRDTEAFF. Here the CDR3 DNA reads TGTGCCAGCAGCTTAGTACGGGACACTGAAGCTTTCTTT.

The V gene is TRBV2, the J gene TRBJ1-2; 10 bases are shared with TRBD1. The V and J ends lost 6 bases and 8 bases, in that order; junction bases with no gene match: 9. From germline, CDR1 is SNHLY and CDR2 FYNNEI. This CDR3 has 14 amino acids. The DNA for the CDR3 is TGTGCCAGCAGGGCCGGGACAGGGGAAAGCGGCTACACCTTC. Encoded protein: CASRAGTGESGYTF.

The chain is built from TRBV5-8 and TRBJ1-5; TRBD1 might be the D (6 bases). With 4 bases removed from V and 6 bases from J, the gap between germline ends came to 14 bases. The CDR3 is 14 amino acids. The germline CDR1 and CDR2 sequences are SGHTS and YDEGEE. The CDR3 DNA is TGTGCCAGCAGCCACACAGGGTCGGGTCAGCCCCAGCATTTT. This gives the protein CASSHTGSGQPQHF.

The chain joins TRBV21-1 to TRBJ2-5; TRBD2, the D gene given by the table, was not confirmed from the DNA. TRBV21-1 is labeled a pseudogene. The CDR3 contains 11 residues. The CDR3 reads CASVPVGTQYF. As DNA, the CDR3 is TGTGCCAGCGTGCCCGTCGGGACCCAGTACTTC.

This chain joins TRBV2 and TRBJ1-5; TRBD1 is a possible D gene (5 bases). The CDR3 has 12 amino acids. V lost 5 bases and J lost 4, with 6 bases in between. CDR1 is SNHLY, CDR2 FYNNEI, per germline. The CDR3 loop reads CASSPGNQPQHF. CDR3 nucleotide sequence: TGTGCCAGCAGTCCAGGGAATCAGCCCCAGCATTTT.

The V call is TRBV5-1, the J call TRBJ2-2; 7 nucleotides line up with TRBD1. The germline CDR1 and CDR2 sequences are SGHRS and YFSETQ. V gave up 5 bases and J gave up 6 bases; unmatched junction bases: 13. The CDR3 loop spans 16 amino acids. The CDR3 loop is CASSPAPGQIAGELFF. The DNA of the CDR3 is TGCGCCAGCAGTCCCGCTCCGGGACAGATCGCCGGGGAGCTGTTTTTT.

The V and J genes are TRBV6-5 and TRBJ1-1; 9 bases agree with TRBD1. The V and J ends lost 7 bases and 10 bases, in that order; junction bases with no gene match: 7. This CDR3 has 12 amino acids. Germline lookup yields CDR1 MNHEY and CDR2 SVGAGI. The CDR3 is CASNVQGARAFF. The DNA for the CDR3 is TGTGCCAGCAACGTACAGGGGGCGCGAGCTTTCTTT.

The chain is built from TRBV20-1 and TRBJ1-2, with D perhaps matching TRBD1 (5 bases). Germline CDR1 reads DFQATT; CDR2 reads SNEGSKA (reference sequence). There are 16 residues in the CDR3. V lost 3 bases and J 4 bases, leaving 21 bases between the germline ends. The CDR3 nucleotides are TGCAGTGCTAGTCCACCGCCAGGGAGGAGGGCCTATGGCTACACCTTC. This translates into CSASPPPGRRAYGYTF.

The CDR3 region has the DNA TGTGCCAGCAGTGACAGGGTAGTCTACGAGCAGTACTTC. Its protein product is CASSDRVVYEQYF. This chain connects TRBV6-1 to TRBJ2-7; maybe TRBD1 (5 bases). V shed 3 bases and J shed 3 bases, with 9 bases lying between them. This CDR3 spans 13 amino acids. Per germline, CDR1 MNHNS and CDR2 SASEGT.

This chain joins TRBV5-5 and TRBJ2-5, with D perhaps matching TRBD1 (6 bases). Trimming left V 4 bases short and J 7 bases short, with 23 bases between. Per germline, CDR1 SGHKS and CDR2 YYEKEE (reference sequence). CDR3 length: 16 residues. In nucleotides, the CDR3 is TGTGCCAGCAGCATTACAGGGCTCTCCTTGTCAGGGACCCAGTACTTC. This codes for CASSITGLSLSGTQYF.

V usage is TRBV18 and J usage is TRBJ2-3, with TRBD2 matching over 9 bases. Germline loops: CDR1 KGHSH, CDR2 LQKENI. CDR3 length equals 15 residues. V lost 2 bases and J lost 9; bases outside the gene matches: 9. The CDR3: CASSPSRGGLETQYF. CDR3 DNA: TGTGCCAGCTCACCATCGCGGGGGGGCCTGGAAACGCAGTATTTT.

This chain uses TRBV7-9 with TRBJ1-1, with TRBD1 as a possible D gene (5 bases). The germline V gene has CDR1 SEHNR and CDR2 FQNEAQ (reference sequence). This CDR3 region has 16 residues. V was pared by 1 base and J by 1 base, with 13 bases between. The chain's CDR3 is CASSLGITGTNTEAFF. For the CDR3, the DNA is TGTGCCAGCAGCTTAGGGATCACAGGAACGAACACTGAAGCTTTCTTT.

The CDR3 nucleotides are TGTGCCACCAGCCCCCAGACAGGGGAAGTGGTCAAGACCCAGTACTTC. Protein: CATSPQTGEVVKTQYF. The chain joins TRBV15 to TRBJ2-5, with TRBD1 matching 8 bases. Germline V gene data show CDR1 as LNHNV and CDR2 as YYDKDF (reference sequence). The CDR3 consists of 16 residues. V shed 5 bases and J 6 bases; nucleotides not matched to a gene: 14.

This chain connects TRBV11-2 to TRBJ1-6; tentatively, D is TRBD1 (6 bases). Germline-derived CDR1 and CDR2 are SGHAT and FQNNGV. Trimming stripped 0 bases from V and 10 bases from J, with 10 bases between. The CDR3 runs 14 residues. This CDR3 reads CASSLDLRGSPLHF. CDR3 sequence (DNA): TGTGCCAGCAGCTTAGATCTTAGGGGGTCACCCCTCCACTTT.

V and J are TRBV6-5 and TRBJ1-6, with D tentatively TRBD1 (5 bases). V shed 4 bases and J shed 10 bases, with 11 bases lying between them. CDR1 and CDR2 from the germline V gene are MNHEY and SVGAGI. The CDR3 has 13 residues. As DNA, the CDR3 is TGTGCCAGCAGTTTGACAGAACGCTCACCCCTCCACTTT. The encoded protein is CASSLTERSPLHF.

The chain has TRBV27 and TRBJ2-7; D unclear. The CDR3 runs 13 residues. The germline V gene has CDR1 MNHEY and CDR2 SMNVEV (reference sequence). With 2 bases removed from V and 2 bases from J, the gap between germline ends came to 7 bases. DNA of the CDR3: TGTGCCAGCAGTTTAGGAGCAGCCTACGAGCAGTACTTC. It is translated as CASSLGAAYEQYF.

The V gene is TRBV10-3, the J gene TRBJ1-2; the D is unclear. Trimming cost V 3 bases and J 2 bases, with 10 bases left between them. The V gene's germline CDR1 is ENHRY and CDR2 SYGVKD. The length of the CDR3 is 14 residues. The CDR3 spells CAISDGGQNYGYTF. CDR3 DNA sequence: TGTGCCATCAGTGACGGAGGGCAAAACTATGGCTACACCTTC.

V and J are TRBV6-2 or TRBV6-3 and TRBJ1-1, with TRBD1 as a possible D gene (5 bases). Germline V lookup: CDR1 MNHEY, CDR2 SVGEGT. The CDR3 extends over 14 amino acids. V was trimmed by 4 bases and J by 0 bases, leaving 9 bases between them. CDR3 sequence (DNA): TGTGCCAGCAGTTTGGGGCTACTGAACACTGAAGCTTTCTTT. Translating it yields CASSLGLLNTEAFF.

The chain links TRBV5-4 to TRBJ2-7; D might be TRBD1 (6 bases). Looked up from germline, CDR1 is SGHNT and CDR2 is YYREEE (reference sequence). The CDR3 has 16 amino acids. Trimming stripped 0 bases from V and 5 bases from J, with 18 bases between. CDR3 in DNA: TGTGCCAGCAGCTTGGATGCAGGCGTAGGGGGAAACGAGCAGTACTTC. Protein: CASSLDAGVGGNEQYF.